Below are 9 T cell receptor beta chains sequenced from a single sample in a study of T cell responses to AZD1222 COVID-19 vaccine. Sequenced by immunoSEQ multiplex PCR; TCRdb stores in-frame clones only, minus some. The sample includes some 110,000 clones, 89% of them seen just once. The sample was peripheral blood, taken on day 0 of AZD1222 vaccination. Receptor source: an adult in good health.

The genes are TRBV12-5 and TRBJ2-1; TRBD1 agrees at 9 bases. CDR1 LGHNT and CDR2 FRNRAP come from the germline V gene. This CDR3 comprises 16 residues. V lost 1 base, J lost 9 bases, and 10 bases stayed unmatched. In DNA form, the CDR3 reads TGTGCTAGTGGTTTGGGGAACAGGGGGCGGTCGGCTGAGCAGTTCTTC. This sequence encodes CASGLGNRGRSAEQFF.

About this clone: The sample carries other DNA sequences with the same CDR3. In DNA form, the CDR3 reads TGTGCCAGCTCACCGAGCGGGGCGAACACCGGGGAGCTGTTTTTT. It is translated as CASSPSGANTGELFF. V gene TRBV18 combines with J gene TRBJ2-2; 7 bases match TRBD2. CDR1 KGHSH and CDR2 LQKENI come from the germline V gene. The CDR3 sequence is 15 residues long. With 3 bases clipped from V and 0 bases from J, the junction kept 1 base outside the gene matches.

Regarding this clone: Distinct nucleotide sequences in the sample also encode this CDR3. This rearrangement joins TRBV11-2 to TRBJ2-1; D is perhaps TRBD2 (6 bases). Germline V gives CDR1 SGHAT, CDR2 FQNNGV. V shed 1 base and J shed 4 bases, with 11 bases lying between them. The CDR3 loop spans 15 amino acids. In DNA, the CDR3 is TGTGCCAGCAGCTTAGTTCGTGGAGGGTACAATGAGCAGTTCTTC. It codes for CASSLVRGGYNEQFF.

This clone was picked up a small number of times. The chain recombines TRBV18 with TRBJ2-7; tentatively, D is TRBD1 or TRBD2 (5 bases each). Germline V gene lookup returns CDR1 KGHSH and CDR2 LQKENI. This CDR3 is built from 12 residues. The germline V and J ends were trimmed by 6 bases and 6 bases, with 12 bases remaining between them. Written as DNA, the CDR3 is TGTGCCAGCTCCCAAGGGACCTCCGAGCAGTACTTC. It codes for CASSQGTSEQYF.

This chain uses TRBV6-6 with TRBJ2-3; possibly TRBD2 for D (6 bases). The CDR3 extends over 16 amino acids. The germline CDR1 and CDR2 sequences are MNHNY and SVGAGI (reference sequence). V dropped 2 bases and J dropped 0 bases, with 12 bases sitting between them. This CDR3 is CASSYPGGESTDTQYF. The CDR3 DNA reads as TGTGCCAGCAGTTACCCCGGGGGAGAGAGCACAGATACGCAGTATTTT.

V and J are TRBV10-3 and TRBJ2-7; D possibly matches TRBD1 or TRBD2 (6 bases each). V gave up 8 bases and J gave up 3 bases, with 11 bases separating them. The CDR3 length is 12 residues. Germline V lookup: CDR1 ENHRY, CDR2 SYGVKD. CDR3 in amino acids: CAIARGDYEQYF. The CDR3 bases are TGTGCCATCGCGAGGGGGGACTACGAGCAGTACTTC.

The V and J genes are TRBV27 and TRBJ2-3, with D tentatively TRBD2 (7 bases). CDR1 is MNHEY, CDR2 SMNVEV, per germline (reference sequence). CDR3 size: 17 residues. Trimming removed 4 bases at V and 5 bases at J, with 22 bases between. The CDR3 DNA sequence: TGTGCCAGCAGTTCGCCGCGGGGGCCATGGCTAGGAGATACGCAGTATTTT. Residues: CASSSPRGPWLGDTQYF.

The rearrangement joins TRBV5-1 to TRBJ2-7; D unresolved. The germline gives CDR1 SGHRS, CDR2 YFSETQ. The germline V and J ends were trimmed by 7 bases and 5 bases, with 13 bases remaining between them. This CDR3 comprises 12 residues. CDR3 DNA: TGCGCCAGCGCAGACGGTCCCCACGAGCAGTACTTC. Its protein product is CASADGPHEQYF.

The chain joins TRBV4-1 to TRBJ2-1; 9 nucleotides match TRBD2. The CDR3 extends over 17 amino acids. The germline V gene encodes CDR1 MGHRA and CDR2 YSYEKL. Trimming removed 1 base from V and 5 bases from J; junction bases left unmatched: 9. The CDR3, as DNA: TGCGCCAGCAGCCAAGCCTTGGAACTAGCGGGTGACAATGAGCAGTTCTTC. Protein sequence: CASSQALELAGDNEQFF.